Below are 14 T cell receptor beta chains sequenced from a single sample in a study of cytomegalovirus exposure and HLA in healthy donors. The PCR was carried out with 60 Vbeta primers and 13 Jbeta primers. TCRdb's table, derived via immunoSEQ multiplex PCR, lists solely in-frame clones and lacks some. Among 160,000 or so clones listed, roughly 79% were seen once. The sequenced material came from PBMCs. These receptors were obtained from a woman in her 50s in good health and CMV-seronegative.

The chain carries TRBV11-2 and TRBJ2-5; D ambiguous. Germline V gives CDR1 SGHAT, CDR2 FQNNGV. The length of the CDR3 is 13 residues. The V and J ends lost 3 bases and 7 bases respectively, with 12 bases between them. CDR3 in amino acids: CASSFASHGTQYF. CDR3 nucleotides: TGTGCCAGCAGCTTCGCCTCCCACGGGACCCAGTACTTC.

This chain connects TRBV7-2 to TRBJ1-1, with D perhaps TRBD1 (5 bases). The V end was cut by 5 bases, the J end by 4 bases, with 17 bases between. The germline V gene encodes CDR1 SGHTA and CDR2 FQGNSA. The CDR3 runs 15 residues. For the CDR3, the DNA is TGTGCCAGCAGCCTTATCGGCGGGGGTATCACTGAAGCTTTCTTT. It specifies CASSLIGGGITEAFF.

The chain is built from TRBV7-8 and TRBJ2-1; 9 bases are shared with TRBD1. Germline-derived CDR1 and CDR2 are SGHVS and FQNEAQ. V was pared by 5 bases and J by 5 bases, with 7 bases of the junction left unmatched. This CDR3 is built from 15 residues. CDR3: CASSLDRGLNNEQFF. As DNA, the CDR3 is TGTGCCAGCAGCCTAGACAGGGGGTTAAACAATGAGCAGTTCTTC.

The V and J genes are TRBV19 and TRBJ2-2; 8 nucleotides line up with TRBD1. Germline values: CDR1 LNHDA, CDR2 SQIVND (reference sequence). The CDR3 is made up of 13 amino acids. V shed 6 bases, J shed 5 bases, and the junction held 2 bases outside the gene matches. DNA of the CDR3: TGTGCCAGTAGGAACAGGGGGACCGGGGAGCTGTTTTTT. Its translation: CASRNRGTGELFF.

In DNA, the CDR3 is TGTGCCAGCAGCCAATGGACAGGGATGGAGCCCCAGCATTTT. The encoded protein is CASSQWTGMEPQHF. The chain has TRBV5-6 and TRBJ1-5, with 8 nucleotides matching TRBD1. V shed 4 bases and J 8 bases; nucleotides not matched to a gene: 8. Germline-derived CDR1 and CDR2 are SGHDT and YYEEEE. The CDR3 extends over 14 amino acids.

V is TRBV28 and J is TRBJ2-5, with 10 bases lining up with TRBD2. The germline V gene encodes CDR1 MDHEN and CDR2 SYDVKM. V shed 6 bases and J 2 bases; nucleotides not matched to a gene: 9. The CDR3 consists of 16 residues. This CDR3 is CASSLRAGGVQETQYF. The CDR3 region has the DNA TGTGCCAGCAGCTTGAGAGCGGGGGGGGTACAAGAGACCCAGTACTTC.

This chain links TRBV10-3 with TRBJ1-2; tentative D call: TRBD1 (5 bases). The CDR3 consists of 14 residues. V lost 0 bases to trimming and J lost 7 bases, with 12 bases between them. Germline CDR1 is ENHRY and CDR2 is SYGVKD. The CDR3 bases are TGTGCCATCAGTGAGTCCGCACAGGCAGGTGGCTACACCTTC. It translates to CAISESAQAGGYTF.

The gene calls are TRBV30 and TRBJ1-5, with a weak D call TRBD1 (5 bases). The germline V gene encodes CDR1 GTSNPN and CDR2 SVGIG (reference sequence). This CDR3 has 13 residues. V shed 1 base and J shed 5 bases, with 9 bases lying between them. The CDR3: CAWSGGVDQPQHF. The CDR3 region has the DNA TGTGCCTGGAGTGGGGGGGTTGATCAGCCCCAGCATTTT.

The rearrangement links TRBV9 to TRBJ2-7, with TRBD2 identical over 10 bases. The CDR3 length is 15 residues. The germline V gene encodes CDR1 SGDLS and CDR2 YYNGEE. Losses at the gene ends were 2 bases for V and 2 bases for J; bases not matched to a gene: 4. Here the CDR3 DNA reads TGTGCCAGCAGCGTGGGAGCGGGAGGGCCCTACGAGCAGTACTTC. It codes for CASSVGAGGPYEQYF.

CDR3 region: CASSVHSGSSTDTQYF. CDR3 in DNA: TGTGCCAGCAGTGTACATAGCGGATCGAGCACAGATACGCAGTATTTT. The V call is TRBV2, the J call TRBJ2-3; D possibly corresponds to TRBD2 (6 bases). Germline CDR1 is SNHLY and CDR2 is FYNNEI. CDR3 size: 16 residues. Trimming stripped 4 bases from V and 0 bases from J, with 14 bases between.

With respect to this clone: The junction differs from germline at one of its ends, possibly a read error. This chain links TRBV7-3 with TRBJ2-4; the match to TRBD1 covers 7 bases. Per germline, CDR1 SGHTA and CDR2 FQGTGA. This CDR3 has 13 residues. The DNA for the CDR3 is TGTGTCAGCAGCCCGGAGACAGGGAACATTCAGTACTTC. Protein sequence: CVSSPETGNIQYF.

V and J are TRBV27 and TRBJ2-7; no definite D call. The V end was cut by 4 bases, the J end by 5 bases, with 9 bases between. The CDR3 is made up of 12 amino acids. Germline CDR1 and CDR2: MNHEY and SMNVEV (reference sequence). The CDR3 DNA sequence: TGTGCCAGCAGTTCGCGAGGCCACGAGCAGTACTTC. This encodes CASSSRGHEQYF.

The CDR3 DNA follows: TGTGCCAGGCCAAGACTAGCGGGAGGCCGACCCCCCCGTGGCGAGCAGTACTTC. It specifies CARPRLAGGRPPRGEQYF. V gene TRBV19 combines with J gene TRBJ2-5; 13 nucleotides align to TRBD2. TRBJ2-7 explains the end of the DNA better; the J call may be wrong. The CDR3 loop spans 18 amino acids. Germline V CDR1 and CDR2: LNHDA, SQIVND (reference sequence).

V is TRBV7-9 and J is TRBJ2-3, with D hard to call. Per the germline V gene, CDR1 is SEHNR and CDR2 is FQNEAQ (reference sequence). The CDR3 is 15 residues long. Trimming stripped 5 bases from V and 3 bases from J, with 15 bases between. For the CDR3, the DNA is TGTGCCAGCAGCCACTCCGACTCGGAGACAGATACGCAGTATTTT. This gives the protein CASSHSDSETDTQYF.